What follows describes a single T cell receptor (beta chain). Profiled with immunoSEQ multiplex PCR; TCRdb holds only in-frame clones, not every one. The table lists 400,000 or so clones, 70% to 90% of them singletons. V trimming: 2 bases; J trimming: 4 bases; junction bases outside the gene matches: 1. Germline V gene lookup returns CDR1 ENHRY and CDR2 SYGVKD. This CDR3 is 13 amino acids long. Sample treatment: 15 to 20 received Ad26.COV2.S at low or high dose, single or two shots; a few received placebo; per-sample allocation not given. All samples were drawn on day 63, counting from the first vaccine or placebo injection. Expressing Wuhan-strain SARS-CoV-2 spike, an Ad26 vector served as the vaccine. The data were taken from a study of Ad26.COV2.S vaccination and SARS-CoV-2 variants. For the study at large: The vaccine Ad26.COV2.S was put into the muscle once, or twice with 56 days between.

The clonotype was recovered from a person aged 18-60 years who received the Ad26.COV2.S COVID-19 vaccine or a placebo. The sample was peripheral blood, taken in a trial of Ad26.COV2.S vaccine versus placebo. The V gene is TRBV10-3, the J gene TRBJ2-5; TRBD1 matches 7 bases. The CDR3 coding sequence is TGTGCCATCAGTGAGCCAGGGGGAGAGACCCAGTACTTC. Encoded protein: CAISEPGGETQYF.